This T cell receptor beta chain is drawn from a study of T cell repertoires in cytomegalovirus infection. A single record per CDR3 protein comes from TCRdb applying MiXCR to the reads. The sample has hundreds of thousands of distinct CDR3 sequences, more than 8% seen once; the top ten hold over 3.5%. V shed 5 bases and J shed 7 bases, with 20 bases lying between them. Per germline, CDR1 SGHTA and CDR2 FQGNSA. CDR3 length: 15 residues. This clonotype was recorded at least ten times. The receptor was derived from a human donor in good health (CMV status not recorded). Some clones in this sample may be carry-over from other donors' samples. The rearrangement links TRBV7-2 to TRBJ1-1; possibly TRBD1 for D (5 bases). The specimen sequenced was PBMCs. Here the CDR3 reads CASSQVGTGLVEAFF. As DNA, the CDR3 is TGTGCCAGCAGCCAAGTCGGGACCGGCTTAGTTGAAGCTTTCTTT.